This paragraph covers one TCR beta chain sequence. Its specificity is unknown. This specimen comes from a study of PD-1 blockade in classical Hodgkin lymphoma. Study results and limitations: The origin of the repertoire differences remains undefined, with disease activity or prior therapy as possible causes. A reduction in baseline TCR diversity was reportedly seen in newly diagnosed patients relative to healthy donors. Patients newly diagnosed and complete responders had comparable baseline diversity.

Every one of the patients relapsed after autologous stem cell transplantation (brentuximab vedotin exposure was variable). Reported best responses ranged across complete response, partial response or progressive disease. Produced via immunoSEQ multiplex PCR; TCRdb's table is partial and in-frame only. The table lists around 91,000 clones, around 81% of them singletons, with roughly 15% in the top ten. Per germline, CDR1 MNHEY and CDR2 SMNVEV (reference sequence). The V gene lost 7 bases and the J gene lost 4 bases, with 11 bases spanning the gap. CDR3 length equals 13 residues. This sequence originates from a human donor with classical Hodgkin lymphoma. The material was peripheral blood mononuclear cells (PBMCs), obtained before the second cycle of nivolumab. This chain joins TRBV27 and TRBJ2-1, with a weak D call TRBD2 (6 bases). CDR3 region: CASNGGKYNEQFF. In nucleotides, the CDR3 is TGTGCCAGCAATGGGGGGAAATACAATGAGCAGTTCTTC.